The 2 T cell receptor beta chains presented below share a single source sample, sequenced in a study of blood T cell repertoires in COVID-19. The repertoire was sequenced with immunoSEQ multiplex PCR; TCRdb's copy has only in-frame clones and lacks some. The sample contains around 250,000 clones, approximately 91% of which appear only once. Source material: PBMCs or T cells enriched from blood (not recorded which). These receptors came from a human donor in a cohort exposed to, infected with or recovered from COVID-19 (not recorded which). The donor label of this sample is uncertain.

Only a few counts were recorded for this clone. V and J are TRBV4-1 and TRBJ1-1; 8 positions agree with TRBD1. This CDR3 comprises 16 residues. The J segment lost 3 bases and the V segment lost 3 bases, leaving 9 bases of the junction unmatched. From germline, CDR1 is MGHRA and CDR2 YSYEKL. CDR3 in DNA: TGCGCCAGCAGCCATTCGGACAGGGCTGTGGACACTGAAGCTTTCTTT. Its protein product is CASSHSDRAVDTEAFF.

V usage is TRBV5-6 and J usage is TRBJ1-6; maybe TRBD1 (5 bases). Germline-derived CDR1 and CDR2 are SGHDT and YYEEEE. V was pared by 2 bases and J by 5 bases, with 8 bases between. The CDR3 is 14 residues long. The CDR3 here is CASSFLGDNSPLHF. The CDR3 DNA reads as TGTGCCAGCAGCTTCTTAGGGGATAATTCACCCCTCCACTTT.